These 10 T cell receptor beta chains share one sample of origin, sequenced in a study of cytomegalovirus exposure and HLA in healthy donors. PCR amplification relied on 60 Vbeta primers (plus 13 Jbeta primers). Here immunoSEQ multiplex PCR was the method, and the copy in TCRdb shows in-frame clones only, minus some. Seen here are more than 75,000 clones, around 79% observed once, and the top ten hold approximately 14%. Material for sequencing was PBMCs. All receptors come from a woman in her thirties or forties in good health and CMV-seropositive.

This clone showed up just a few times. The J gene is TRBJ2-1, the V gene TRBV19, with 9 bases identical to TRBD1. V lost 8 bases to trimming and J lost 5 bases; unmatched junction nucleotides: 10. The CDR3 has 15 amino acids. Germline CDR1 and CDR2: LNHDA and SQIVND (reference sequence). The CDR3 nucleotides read TGTGCCAGTTCATCCGTCGGACAGGGGAACAATGAGCAGTTCTTC. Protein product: CASSSVGQGNNEQFF.

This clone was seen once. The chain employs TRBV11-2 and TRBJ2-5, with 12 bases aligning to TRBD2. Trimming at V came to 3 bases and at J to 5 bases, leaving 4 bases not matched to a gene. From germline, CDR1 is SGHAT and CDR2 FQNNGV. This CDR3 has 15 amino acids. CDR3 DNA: TGTGCCAGCAGCTTGTCTAGCGGGGGGGCGGAGACCCAGTACTTC. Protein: CASSLSSGGAETQYF.

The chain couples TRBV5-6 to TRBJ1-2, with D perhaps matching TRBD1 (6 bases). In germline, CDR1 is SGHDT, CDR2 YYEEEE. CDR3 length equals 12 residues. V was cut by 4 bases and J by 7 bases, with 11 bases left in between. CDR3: CASSSGTIGYTF. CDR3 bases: TGTGCCAGCAGCAGCGGGACAATTGGCTACACCTTC.

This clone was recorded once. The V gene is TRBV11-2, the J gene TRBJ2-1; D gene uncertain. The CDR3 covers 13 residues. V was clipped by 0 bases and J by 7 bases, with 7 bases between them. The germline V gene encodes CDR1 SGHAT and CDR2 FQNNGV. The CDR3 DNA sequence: TGTGCCAGCAGCTTAGATCCCGGTAATGAGCAGTTCTTC. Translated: CASSLDPGNEQFF.

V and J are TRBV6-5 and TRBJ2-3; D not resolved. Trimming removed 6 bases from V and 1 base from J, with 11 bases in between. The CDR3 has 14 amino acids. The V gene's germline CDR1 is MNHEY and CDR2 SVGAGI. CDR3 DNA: TGTGCCAGCAGGACACCGGCTGGCACAGATACGCAGTATTTT. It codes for CASRTPAGTDTQYF.

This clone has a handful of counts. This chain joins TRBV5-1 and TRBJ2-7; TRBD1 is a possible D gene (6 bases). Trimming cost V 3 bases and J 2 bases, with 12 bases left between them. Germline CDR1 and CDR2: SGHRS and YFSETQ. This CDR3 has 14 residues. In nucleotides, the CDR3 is TGCGCCAGCAGCTCAGGGGAAAGGCCCTACGAGCAGTACTTC. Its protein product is CASSSGERPYEQYF.

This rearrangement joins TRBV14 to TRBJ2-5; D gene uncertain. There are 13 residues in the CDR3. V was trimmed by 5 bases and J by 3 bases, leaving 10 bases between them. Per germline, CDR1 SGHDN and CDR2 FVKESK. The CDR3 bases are TGTGCCAGCAGCGTAAACCCGGAAGAGACCCAGTACTTC. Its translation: CASSVNPEETQYF.

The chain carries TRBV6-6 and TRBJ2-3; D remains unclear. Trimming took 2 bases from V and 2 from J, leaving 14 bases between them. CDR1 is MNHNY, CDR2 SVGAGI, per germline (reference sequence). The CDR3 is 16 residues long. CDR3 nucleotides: TGTGCCAGCAGTTACAGCAGACTGGAATTCACAGATACGCAGTATTTT. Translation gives CASSYSRLEFTDTQYF.

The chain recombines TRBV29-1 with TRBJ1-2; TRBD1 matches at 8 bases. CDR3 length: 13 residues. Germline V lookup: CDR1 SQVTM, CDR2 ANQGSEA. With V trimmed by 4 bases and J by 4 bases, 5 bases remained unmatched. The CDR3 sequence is CSVVQGGGYGYTF. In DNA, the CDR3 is TGCAGCGTTGTACAGGGGGGCGGCTATGGCTACACCTTC.

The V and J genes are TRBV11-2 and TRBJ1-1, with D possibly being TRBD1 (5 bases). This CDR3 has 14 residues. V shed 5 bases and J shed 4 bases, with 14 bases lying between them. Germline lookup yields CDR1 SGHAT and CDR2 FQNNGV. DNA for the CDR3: TGTGCCAGCAGCGCGACAGTCTCCGGCACTGAAGCTTTCTTT. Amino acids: CASSATVSGTEAFF.